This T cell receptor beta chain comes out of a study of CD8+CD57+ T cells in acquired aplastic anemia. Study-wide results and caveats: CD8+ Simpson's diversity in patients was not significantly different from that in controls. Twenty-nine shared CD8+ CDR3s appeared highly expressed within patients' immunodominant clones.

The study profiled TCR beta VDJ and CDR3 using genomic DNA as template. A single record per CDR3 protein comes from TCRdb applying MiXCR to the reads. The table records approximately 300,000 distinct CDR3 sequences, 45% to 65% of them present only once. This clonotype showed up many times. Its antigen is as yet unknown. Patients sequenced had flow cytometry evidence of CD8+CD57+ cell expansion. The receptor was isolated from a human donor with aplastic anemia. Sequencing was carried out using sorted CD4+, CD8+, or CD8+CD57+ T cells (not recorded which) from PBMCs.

This chain's CDR3 is CASSEAGGGTDTQYF. Written as DNA, the CDR3 is TGTGCCAGCAGTGAAGCGGGGGGTGGCACAGATACGCAGTATTTT. The gene calls are TRBV25-1 and TRBJ2-3; 8 nucleotides align to TRBD2. The CDR3 has 15 residues. The germline CDR1 and CDR2 sequences are MGHDK and SYGVNS. The junction had 2 bases not matched to a gene; V was cut back by 2 bases and J by 1 base.